One T cell receptor (beta chain) is described in this entry. The data were taken from a study of cytomegalovirus exposure and HLA in healthy donors. Study overall: There were 85 million or so unique TCRs (from HLA-typed donors) in an early data release.

The PCR was carried out with 60 Vbeta primers and 13 Jbeta primers. TCRdb's copy holds only in-frame clones and misses some; the assay was immunoSEQ multiplex PCR. The sample includes roughly 97,000 clones, around 72% of them seen just once. The V end was cut by 2 bases, the J end by 5 bases, with 19 bases between. Germline assignment: CDR1 SNHLY and CDR2 FYNNEI. This CDR3 spans 16 amino acids. Everyone who donated was a healthy bone marrow donor. This TCR was recovered from a man between 40 and 49 years old in good health and CMV-seronegative. The V and J genes are TRBV2 and TRBJ2-7, with D uncertain. The sequencing sample was made of PBMCs. CDR3 protein: CASSESVVLSPHEQYF. Written as DNA, the CDR3 is TGTGCCAGCAGTGAATCGGTGGTTCTTAGTCCTCACGAGCAGTACTTC.